These 18 T cell receptor beta chains were sequenced from one sample in a study of beta chain features in type 1 diabetes. Expressed TCRB transcripts were sequenced because the entire RNA isolate underwent reverse transcription. Profiling relied on immunoSEQ multiplex PCR, and the TCRdb table lists in-frame clones only, not all of them. The data contain about 400,000 clones, around 13% of them singletons. Material: naive CD4+ T cells from blood. These receptor sequences come from a man aged 18 to 29 in good health.

This clone occurred a few times. The chain carries TRBV5-4 and TRBJ2-3; TRBD2 matches at 11 bases. Germline CDR1 reads SGHNT; CDR2 reads YYREEE (reference sequence). The CDR3 loop spans 18 amino acids. With 0 bases clipped from V and 0 bases from J, the junction kept 6 bases outside the gene matches. CDR3 nucleotide sequence: TGTGCCAGCAGCTTGGGACCCCTAGCGGGGGGAAGCACAGATACGCAGTATTTT. Translating gives CASSLGPLAGGSTDTQYF.

The V gene is TRBV5-1, the J gene TRBJ2-4; D remains unclear. The V and J ends lost 2 bases and 1 base respectively, with 7 bases between them. This CDR3 is built from 14 residues. Germline V gives CDR1 SGHRS, CDR2 YFSETQ. This CDR3 reads CASSLSTAKNIQYF. CDR3 coding DNA: TGCGCCAGCAGCTTAAGCACCGCCAAAAACATTCAGTACTTC.

J is TRBJ1-1 and V is TRBV29-1, with D tentatively TRBD1 (6 bases). Germline assignment: CDR1 SQVTM and CDR2 ANQGSEA. Trimming left V 7 bases short and J 2 bases short, with 14 bases between. The CDR3 spans 13 residues. The CDR3 DNA reads TGCAGCGCTGAGCAACAGGGAAACACTGAAGCTTTCTTT. Its translation is CSAEQQGNTEAFF.

This clone was detected only a few times. The chain combines TRBV9 with TRBJ2-3; D is possibly TRBD1 (5 bases). The CDR3 length is 16 residues. Per the germline V gene, CDR1 is SGDLS and CDR2 is YYNGEE. Trimming cost V 0 bases and J 1 base, with 12 bases left between them. CDR3 region: CASSVEPRARTDTQYF. As DNA, the CDR3 is TGTGCCAGCAGCGTAGAACCCAGGGCACGCACAGATACGCAGTATTTT.

This sequence joins TRBV7-2 and TRBJ2-3; TRBD2 matches 14 bases. CDR1 is SGHTA and CDR2 is FQGNSA in the germline V gene. This CDR3 region has 19 residues. The V gene end was trimmed by 5 bases and the J gene end by 4 bases; junction bases not matched to a gene: 14. The CDR3 bases are TGTGCCAGCAGCGGTCGACCGGTGACTAGCGGGGGGGCGGCAGATACGCAGTATTTT. Translating gives CASSGRPVTSGGAADTQYF.

In its sample, this clone was seen a few times. V is TRBV30 and J is TRBJ1-5, with a possible D match to TRBD1 (6 bases). Germline assignment: CDR1 GTSNPN and CDR2 SVGIG (reference sequence). Trimming cost V 0 bases and J 13 bases, with 13 bases left between them. There are 12 residues in the CDR3. The CDR3 DNA is TGTGCCTGGAGTGTACAGGACAGCCTACAGCATTTT. Translation gives CAWSVQDSLQHF.

This rearrangement joins TRBV6-6 to TRBJ2-7, with D possibly TRBD2 on 5 matching bases. CDR1 is MNHNY and CDR2 is SVGAGI in the germline V gene (reference sequence). The CDR3 extends over 14 amino acids. Trimming took off 4 bases at V and 0 bases at J, with 10 bases between the two ends. This chain's CDR3 is CASSFPRGSYEQYF. CDR3 sequence (DNA): TGTGCCAGCAGTTTTCCTCGGGGCTCCTACGAGCAGTACTTC.

In this sample, this clone turned up a few times. The rearrangement joins TRBV14 to TRBJ2-1; 8 bases fit TRBD2. V lost 4 bases, J lost 6 bases, and 11 bases stayed unmatched. This CDR3 is 16 amino acids long. Germline V gene lookup returns CDR1 SGHDN and CDR2 FVKESK. The CDR3 here is CASSPLAVQVVNEQFF. The CDR3 nucleotides read TGTGCCAGCAGCCCACTAGCGGTCCAGGTGGTCAATGAGCAGTTCTTC.

Only a few counts were recorded for this clone. The gene calls are TRBV15 and TRBJ1-2; 12 bases align to TRBD1. The CDR3 loop spans 16 amino acids. Unmatched junction bases numbered 12, after V lost 5 bases and J lost 8 bases. CDR1 is LNHNV and CDR2 is YYDKDF in the germline V gene (reference sequence). The CDR3 reads CATSGSGTGGLLGYTF. The CDR3 DNA sequence: TGTGCCACCAGCGGGTCCGGGACAGGGGGCCTCCTGGGCTACACCTTC.

The chain links TRBV27 to TRBJ2-7; D unclear. The CDR3 loop spans 13 amino acids. The ends were cut back, 3 bases at V and 0 bases at J, with 6 bases in the middle. Germline CDR1 reads MNHEY; CDR2 reads SMNVEV (reference sequence). The CDR3 nucleotides are TGTGCCAGCAGTTTTCACAACTCCTACGAGCAGTACTTC. This codes for CASSFHNSYEQYF.

The rearrangement joins TRBV6-5 to TRBJ2-7, with D unclear. Germline assignment: CDR1 MNHEY and CDR2 SVGAGI. V dropped 7 bases and J dropped 5 bases, with 15 bases sitting between them. The CDR3 runs to 13 residues. DNA of the CDR3: TGTGCCAGCACGCGAGACTCGTCTCACGAGCAGTACTTC. This sequence encodes CASTRDSSHEQYF.

J is TRBJ1-3 and V is TRBV28, with D possibly TRBD1 on 5 matching bases. Germline CDR1 is MDHEN and CDR2 is SYDVKM. The V end lost 6 bases, the J end lost 0 bases, and 9 bases lay between the germline ends. This CDR3 comprises 14 residues. The CDR3 loop reads CASSAGNSGNTIYF. The DNA for the CDR3 is TGTGCCAGCAGCGCAGGGAACTCTGGAAACACCATATATTTT.

The rearrangement joins TRBV4-3 to TRBJ2-4; TRBD1 aligns across 8 bases. With 5 bases clipped from V and 7 bases from J, the junction kept 7 bases outside the gene matches. CDR1 LGHNA and CDR2 YSLEER come from the germline V gene. This CDR3 spans 14 amino acids. DNA for the CDR3: TGCGCCAGCAGCAACGGACAGGGAACGAACATTCAGTACTTC. This sequence encodes CASSNGQGTNIQYF.

J is TRBJ2-2 and V is TRBV29-1; TRBD1 aligns across 7 bases. The CDR3 sequence is 14 residues long. Looked up from germline, CDR1 is SQVTM and CDR2 is ANQGSEA. The J segment lost 5 bases and the V segment lost 7 bases, leaving 10 bases of the junction unmatched. The CDR3 here is CSADRQGATGELFF. Here the CDR3 DNA reads TGCAGCGCGGACCGACAGGGCGCAACCGGGGAGCTGTTTTTT.

The rearrangement joins TRBV9 to TRBJ1-6; 10 bases map to TRBD1. CDR1 and CDR2 from the germline V gene are SGDLS and YYNGEE. With 0 bases clipped from V and 6 bases from J, the junction kept 6 bases outside the gene matches. This CDR3 has 17 residues. CDR3 coding DNA: TGTGCCAGCAGCGTAGAGGACAGGGGGTATAGTAATTCACCCCTCCACTTT. Protein sequence: CASSVEDRGYSNSPLHF. Drawing the rest from reference TRBV9 and TRBJ1-6, the complete variable domain is DSGVTQTPKHLITATGQRVTLRCSPRSGDLSVYWYQQSLDQGLQFLIQYYNGEERAKGNILERFSAQQFPDLHSELNLSSLELGDSALYFCASSVEDRGYSNSPLHFGNGTRLTVT.

The CDR3 region is CASSSQGVTDTQYF. In DNA form, the CDR3 reads TGTGCCAGCAGTTCGCAGGGGGTGACAGATACGCAGTATTTT. The chain links TRBV6-6 to TRBJ2-3, with 7 bases fitting TRBD1. CDR1 MNHNY and CDR2 SVGAGI come from the germline V gene (reference sequence). This CDR3 spans 14 amino acids. The J segment lost 3 bases and the V segment lost 4 bases, leaving 4 bases of the junction unmatched.

The rearrangement uses TRBV19 and TRBJ2-7; 9 bases match TRBD1. Germline V gene sequence: CDR1 LNHDA, CDR2 SQIVND (reference sequence). The CDR3 loop spans 14 amino acids. V lost 5 bases, J lost 3 bases, and 5 bases stayed unmatched. The CDR3 sequence is CASSWTGVNYEQYF. DNA for the CDR3: TGTGCCAGTAGTTGGACAGGGGTAAACTACGAGCAGTACTTC.

CDR3 region: CASSPRTGANYEQYF. The CDR3 DNA is TGTGCCAGCAGCCCTCGAACAGGGGCGAACTACGAGCAGTACTTC. This rearrangement joins TRBV7-9 to TRBJ2-7; 7 bases are shared with TRBD1. Germline V gene sequence: CDR1 SEHNR, CDR2 FQNEAQ (reference sequence). The CDR3 runs to 15 residues. V shed 5 bases, J shed 3 bases, and the junction held 10 bases outside the gene matches.